This T cell receptor (beta chain) was documented in a study of blood T cells in healthy people across ages. A minimum of 5 micrograms of total RNA was extracted per sample. Combining a sample-barcoded 5' primer with a J-beta primer mix, a second PCR ran for roughly 7 to 12 cycles. Carrying 12 random nucleotides, a template-switch adaptor labeled each individual cDNA molecule. TCRdb redid the calling of the 5' RACE reads with MiXCR, one entry per CDR3 protein. The sample has more than 500,000 distinct CDR3 sequences, about 27% seen once; the top ten hold under 4.5%. CDR1 and CDR2 from the germline V gene are MGHRA and YSYEKL. CDR3 length: 17 amino acids. The ends lost 6 bases at V and 1 base at J; junction bases unmatched: 13. Separately, the same data were catalogued under a study of T cells of mothers and their children. That study reports: In each mother, TCR beta CDR3 reads exceeded 9.5 million; in each child, they numbered approximately 3 million. Versus unrelated pairs, overlap was slightly higher in related mother-child pairs, without reaching significance.

This clonotype was sampled from a boy younger than 10 in good health. The genes are TRBV4-1 and TRBJ2-5, with 8 bases aligning to TRBD1. Sequenced: blood. The CDR3 protein is CASRDFSDRASQETQYF. The CDR3 coding sequence is TGCGCCAGCAGGGACTTTTCGGACAGGGCGTCCCAAGAGACCCAGTACTTC.